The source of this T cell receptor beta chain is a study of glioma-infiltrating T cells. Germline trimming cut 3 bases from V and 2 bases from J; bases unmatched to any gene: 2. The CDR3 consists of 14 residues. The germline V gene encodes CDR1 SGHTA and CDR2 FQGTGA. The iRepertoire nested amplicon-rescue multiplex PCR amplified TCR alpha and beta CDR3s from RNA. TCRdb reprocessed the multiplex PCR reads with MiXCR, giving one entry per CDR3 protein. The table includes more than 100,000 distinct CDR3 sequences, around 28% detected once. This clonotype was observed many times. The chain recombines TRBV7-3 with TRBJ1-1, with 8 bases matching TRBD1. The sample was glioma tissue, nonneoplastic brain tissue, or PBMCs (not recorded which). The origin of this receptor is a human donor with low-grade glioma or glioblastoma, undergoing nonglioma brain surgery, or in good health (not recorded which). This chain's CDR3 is CASSLGQANTEAFF. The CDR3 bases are TGTGCCAGCAGCTTGGGACAGGCTAACACTGAAGCTTTCTTT. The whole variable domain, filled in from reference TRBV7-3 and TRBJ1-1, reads GAGVSQTPSNKVTEKGKYVELRCDPISGHTALYWYRQSLGQGPEFLIYFQGTGAADDSGLPNDRFFAVRPEGSVSTLKIQRTERGDSAVYLCASSLGQANTEAFFGQGTRLTVV.